These 6 T cell receptor beta chains were all obtained from the same sample, sequenced in a study of blood T cell repertoires in COVID-19. Method: immunoSEQ multiplex PCR; TCRdb's copy keeps in-frame clones and lacks some. The data show 200,000 to 300,000 clones, over 80% seen once. Sequencing used peripheral blood. These receptors came from a man aged 35-49 years with acute or convalescent COVID-19.

V and J are TRBV5-1 and TRBJ1-1; D might be TRBD1 (5 bases). Between the trimmed V and J ends, which lost 2 bases and 7 bases, there was a span of 15 bases. The germline V gene has CDR1 SGHRS and CDR2 YFSETQ. CDR3 size: 14 residues. CDR3 nucleotide sequence: TGCGCCAGCAGCTTCGTCACGGGGGACCGTGAAGCTTTCTTT. It codes for CASSFVTGDREAFF.

This clone has only a few counts. The V gene is TRBV2, the J gene TRBJ1-4; D might be TRBD1 (5 bases). There are 15 residues in the CDR3. V dropped 1 base and J dropped 5 bases, with 11 bases sitting between them. The germline CDR1 and CDR2 sequences are SNHLY and FYNNEI. CDR3 coding DNA: TGTGCCAGCAGTGAAGAACGGGGGTCGAATGAAAAACTGTTTTTT. Amino acid sequence: CASSEERGSNEKLFF.

This chain links TRBV5-1 with TRBJ2-3; perhaps TRBD2 as D (6 bases). The CDR3 spans 15 residues. V lost 3 bases and J 5 bases, leaving 16 bases between the germline ends. Germline V gives CDR1 SGHRS, CDR2 YFSETQ. CDR3 in amino acids: CASSSTAGTRDTQYF. In DNA, the CDR3 is TGCGCCAGCAGCTCGACCGCCGGGACTCGAGATACGCAGTATTTT.

The chain couples TRBV6-1 to TRBJ2-7, with 9 bases that match TRBD2. With 2 bases clipped from V and 2 bases from J, the junction kept 7 bases outside the gene matches. Germline-derived CDR1 and CDR2 are MNHNS and SASEGT. The CDR3 runs 16 residues. CDR3 sequence (DNA): TGTGCCAGCAGTGAACTAGCGGGGTCTTCTCCCTACGAGCAGTACTTC. Protein sequence: CASSELAGSSPYEQYF.

The DNA for the CDR3 is TGTGCCATCAGTGACAGTAGCGGTATTGTCTACACCTTC. Translated, it gives CAISDSSGIVYTF. The chain employs TRBV10-3 and TRBJ1-2; D call uncertain. The CDR3 totals 13 residues. V lost 3 bases and J lost 10, with 15 bases in between. Germline V gene lookup returns CDR1 ENHRY and CDR2 SYGVKD.

V is TRBV12-5 and J is TRBJ1-1, with TRBD1 matching over 8 bases. The CDR3 has 15 amino acids. Germline V gives CDR1 LGHNT, CDR2 FRNRAP. With V trimmed by 2 bases and J by 2 bases, 4 bases remained unmatched. CDR3 loop: CASGLTTGGNTEAFF. DNA of the CDR3: TGTGCTAGTGGTTTGACAACAGGGGGAAACACTGAAGCTTTCTTT.